This entry lists 32 T cell receptor beta chains sequenced from one sample in a study of CD8 T cells in Susac syndrome. RNA amounts of roughly 0.45 to 1 ug underwent reverse transcription with random hexamers. TCRdb re-analysed the immunoSEQ multiplex PCR reads in MiXCR, keeping a single row per CDR3 protein. This sample carries about 120,000 distinct CDR3 sequences, approximately 90% of them seen once, and the ten largest clones take roughly 0.11%. The specimen was CD8+ T cells from PBMCs. The receptors shown here come from a human donor in good health.

The V call is TRBV10-3, the J call TRBJ1-1, with 7 bases fitting TRBD1. With 11 bases clipped from V and 0 bases from J, the junction kept 12 bases outside the gene matches. CDR3 length equals 15 residues. In germline, CDR1 is ENHRY, CDR2 SYGVKD. The CDR3 nucleotides read TGTGCCTCCCACACCCACAGGGGAATGAACACTGAAGCTTTCTTT. This gives the protein CASHTHRGMNTEAFF.

V usage is TRBV5-6 and J usage is TRBJ1-1; TRBD1 agrees at 8 bases. The V gene end was trimmed by 1 base and the J gene end by 3 bases; junction bases not matched to a gene: 5. Looked up from germline, CDR1 is SGHDT and CDR2 is YYEEEE. The CDR3 runs 15 residues. CDR3: CASSLPGQGHTEAFF. The CDR3 DNA sequence: TGTGCCAGCAGCTTGCCCGGACAGGGTCACACTGAAGCTTTCTTT.

The chain is built from TRBV19 and TRBJ1-3, with a tentative D call TRBD1 (6 bases). Germline V CDR1 and CDR2: LNHDA, SQIVND (reference sequence). V shed 3 bases and J shed 2 bases, with 8 bases lying between them. The CDR3 has 14 residues. CDR3 in DNA: TGTGCCAGTAGTATCGGGGGCGCTGGAAACACCATATATTTT. Protein sequence: CASSIGGAGNTIYF. Drawing the rest from reference TRBV19 and TRBJ1-3, the complete variable domain is DGGITQSPKYLFRKEGQNVTLSCEQNLNHDAMYWYRQDPGQGLRLIYYSQIVNDFQKGDIAEGYSVSREKKESFPLTVTSAQKNPTAFYLCASSIGGAGNTIYFGEGSWLTVV.

V usage is TRBV3-1 and J usage is TRBJ1-2; no reliable D call. The CDR3 is 11 residues long. CDR1 is LGHDT and CDR2 is YNNKEL in the germline V gene (reference sequence). V was pared by 0 bases and J by 7 bases, with 3 bases between. The CDR3 DNA reads as TGTGCCAGCAGCCAAGAGAGTGGCTACACCTTC. Translating it yields CASSQESGYTF.

The V and J genes are TRBV19 and TRBJ1-1, with unresolved D. Trimming stripped 4 bases from V and 1 base from J, with 13 bases between. The CDR3 sequence is 15 residues long. CDR1 is LNHDA and CDR2 is SQIVND in the germline V gene (reference sequence). The CDR3 DNA is TGTGCCAGTAGTACCCTCCTGACGGGGAACACTGAAGCTTTCTTT. Translation: CASSTLLTGNTEAFF.

The rearrangement uses TRBV4-2 and TRBJ2-2, with D possibly being TRBD2 (6 bases). Germline V gene data show CDR1 as LGHNA and CDR2 as YNFKEQ. Between the trimmed V and J ends, which lost 0 bases and 7 bases, there was a span of 12 bases. The CDR3 is made up of 15 amino acids. The CDR3 spells CASSQDLLGGGELFF. As DNA, the CDR3 is TGTGCCAGCAGCCAAGATCTCCTCGGGGGCGGGGAGCTGTTTTTT.

This chain connects TRBV9 to TRBJ1-1; D not resolved. In germline, CDR1 is SGDLS, CDR2 YYNGEE. There are 13 residues in the CDR3. Trimming stripped 3 bases from V and 6 bases from J, with 12 bases between. The CDR3 coding sequence is TGTGCCAGCAGCGCGCTTATCGACGCTGAAGCTTTCTTT. It yields the protein CASSALIDAEAFF.

CDR3 in DNA: TGTGCCACCATCGCAATCGAAATCAGCGCTGAAGCTTTCTTT. Translating gives CATIAIEISAEAFF. V is TRBV6-2 or TRBV6-3 and J is TRBJ1-1; D remains unclear. This CDR3 contains 14 residues. Trimming removed 10 bases from V and 6 bases from J, with 21 bases in between. Germline V gives CDR1 MNHEY, CDR2 SVGEGT.

The rearrangement uses TRBV7-2 and TRBJ2-6, with D possibly matching TRBD2 (6 bases). V shed 6 bases and J shed 3 bases, with 15 bases lying between them. Germline V gene lookup returns CDR1 SGHTA and CDR2 FQGNSA. The CDR3 sequence is 16 residues long. The DNA of the CDR3 is TGTGCCAGCAGTGACGTCGTGGGACTTGGGGCCAACGTCCTGACTTTC. It codes for CASSDVVGLGANVLTF. Combining the CDR3 with reference TRBV7-2 and TRBJ2-6 gives the whole variable domain GAGVSQSPSNKVTEKGKDVELRCDPISGHTALYWYRQSLGQGLEFLIYFQGNSAPDKSGLPSDRFSAERTGGSVSTLTIQRTQQEDSAVYLCASSDVVGLGANVLTFGAGSRLTVL.

The V gene is TRBV5-1, the J gene TRBJ2-3; 7 bases match TRBD1. V was pared by 1 base and J by 2 bases, with 7 bases of the junction left unmatched. The CDR3 has 16 amino acids. Germline values: CDR1 SGHRS, CDR2 YFSETQ. CDR3 in DNA: TGCGCCAGCAGCTTGACGACAGGGTCCGTCACAGATACGCAGTATTTT. Amino acid sequence: CASSLTTGSVTDTQYF.

The CDR3: CASSTRRGSNTGELFF. In DNA form, the CDR3 reads TGTGCCAGCAGCACACGCCGGGGCTCGAACACCGGGGAGCTGTTTTTT. The J gene is TRBJ2-2, the V gene TRBV9, with D perhaps being TRBD1 or TRBD2 (5 bases each). This CDR3 spans 16 amino acids. V gave up 4 bases and J gave up 0 bases, with 13 bases separating them. Germline assignment: CDR1 SGDLS and CDR2 YYNGEE.

The chain uses TRBV29-1 and TRBJ2-7; 10 bases line up with TRBD1. J gave up 3 bases and V 6 bases, and 2 bases lay outside the gene matches. This CDR3 contains 12 residues. CDR1 SQVTM and CDR2 ANQGSEA come from the germline V gene. CDR3 residues: CSVRTGGYEQYF. DNA of the CDR3: TGCAGCGTAAGGACAGGGGGCTACGAGCAGTACTTC.

The genes are TRBV29-1 and TRBJ2-7, with 9 bases matching TRBD1. Germline V gene lookup returns CDR1 SQVTM and CDR2 ANQGSEA. V trimming: 7 bases; J trimming: 0 bases; junction bases outside the gene matches: 4. This CDR3 is 13 amino acids long. Here the CDR3 DNA reads TGCAGCGCCGGGACAGGGTACTCCTACGAGCAGTACTTC. Its protein is CSAGTGYSYEQYF.

The rearrangement uses TRBV7-8 and TRBJ1-5; D is ambiguous. In germline, CDR1 is SGHVS, CDR2 FQNEAQ. The CDR3 consists of 15 residues. V shed 8 bases and J shed 0 bases, with 14 bases lying between them. In nucleotides, the CDR3 is TGTGCCAGCTGCCTTGAGGGCCTTAGCAATCAGCCCCAGCATTTT. Translation gives CASCLEGLSNQPQHF.

V is TRBV10-3 and J is TRBJ2-1; D not certain. V lost 4 bases and J 6 bases, leaving 7 bases between the germline ends. This CDR3 contains 12 residues. From germline, CDR1 is ENHRY and CDR2 SYGVKD. The CDR3 loop reads CAISVDGNEQFF. The CDR3 DNA reads TGTGCCATCAGTGTAGACGGCAATGAGCAGTTCTTC.

This clonotype was found a few times. The rearrangement links TRBV3-1 to TRBJ2-7; D is ambiguous. The CDR3 is 14 residues long. Trimming cost V 1 base and J 3 bases, with 10 bases left between them. Germline CDR1 is LGHDT and CDR2 is YNNKEL (reference sequence). CDR3 loop: CASSQGSRFYEQYF. The CDR3 DNA is TGTGCCAGCAGCCAAGGTTCCCGGTTCTACGAGCAGTACTTC.

The chain employs TRBV7-2 and TRBJ2-6; no clear D. Trimming cost V 5 bases and J 0 bases, with 8 bases left between them. CDR3 length: 15 amino acids. Per the germline V gene, CDR1 is SGHTA and CDR2 is FQGNSA. The CDR3 sequence is CASSPKVSGANVLTF. The CDR3 DNA reads as TGTGCCAGCAGCCCCAAAGTCTCTGGGGCCAACGTCCTGACTTTC.

V usage is TRBV7-9 and J usage is TRBJ2-5, with TRBD2 identical over 12 bases. Germline V gene data show CDR1 as SEHNR and CDR2 as FQNEAQ (reference sequence). The CDR3 runs 18 residues. V lost 5 bases and J lost 5; bases outside the gene matches: 15. Here the CDR3 DNA reads TGTGCCAGCAGCCCTCGAACTAGCGGGGGGACCCTTGGGGAGACCCAGTACTTC. Its translation: CASSPRTSGGTLGETQYF.

This chain joins TRBV20-1 and TRBJ2-3; TRBD2 is a possible D gene (5 bases). Germline CDR1 reads DFQATT; CDR2 reads SNEGSKA (reference sequence). The length of the CDR3 is 14 residues. The V and J ends lost 6 bases and 4 bases respectively, with 17 bases between them. The CDR3, as DNA: TGCAGTGCCCAGGACTCCTTAGAAGCAGATACGCAGTATTTT. Amino acid sequence: CSAQDSLEADTQYF.

This clonotype was picked up a small number of times. The V and J genes are TRBV6-6 and TRBJ2-7, with D perhaps matching TRBD1 (5 bases). Trimming removed 9 bases from V and 0 bases from J, with 12 bases in between. Per germline, CDR1 MNHNY and CDR2 SVGAGI (reference sequence). CDR3 length: 13 residues. Written as DNA, the CDR3 is TGTGCCAGTACAGGTGTTAGCTCCTACGAGCAGTACTTC. This codes for CASTGVSSYEQYF.

The genes are TRBV3-1 and TRBJ1-1; D is unclear. The CDR3 runs 12 residues. Trimming took 0 bases from V and 11 from J, leaving 10 bases between them. The V gene's germline CDR1 is LGHDT and CDR2 YNNKEL (reference sequence). The CDR3 DNA is TGTGCCAGCAGCCAAGACCCCGGGGTGGCTTTCTTT. Translation gives CASSQDPGVAFF.

The rearrangement joins TRBV20-1 to TRBJ1-2; TRBD1 might be the D (6 bases). CDR1 is DFQATT and CDR2 is SNEGSKA in the germline V gene (reference sequence). This CDR3 comprises 16 residues. V gave up 6 bases and J gave up 5 bases, with 25 bases separating them. The CDR3 here is CSASAGTGTHLYGYTF. The CDR3 bases are TGCAGTGCCTCTGCCGGAACAGGGACCCACCTATATGGCTACACCTTC.

The chain carries TRBV6-2 or TRBV6-3 and TRBJ2-5; TRBD2 aligns across 8 bases. Germline loops: CDR1 MNHEY, CDR2 SVGEGT. The J segment lost 3 bases and the V segment lost 8 bases, leaving 11 bases of the junction unmatched. The CDR3 runs to 15 residues. This CDR3 reads CASSFSSGRKETQYF. CDR3 coding DNA: TGTGCCAGCTCTTTTTCGAGCGGGAGAAAAGAGACCCAGTACTTC.

The CDR3 DNA sequence: TGCAGTGCTAGAGCCATACAGGGTGGCTATGGCTACACCTTC. It translates to CSARAIQGGYGYTF. The gene calls are TRBV20-1 and TRBJ1-2, with D perhaps matching TRBD1 (6 bases). Per germline, CDR1 DFQATT and CDR2 SNEGSKA (reference sequence). V shed 1 base and J shed 4 bases, with 13 bases lying between them. The CDR3 totals 14 residues.

The genes are TRBV12-3 or TRBV12-4 and TRBJ2-1; 10 bases are shared with TRBD2. CDR3 length: 18 residues. With 7 bases clipped from V and 8 bases from J, the junction kept 20 bases outside the gene matches. Written as DNA, the CDR3 is TGTGCCAGCACCCCAGCTGGGCTAGCGGGAGCCCGTCGGGATGAGCAGTTCTTC. Translation: CASTPAGLAGARRDEQFF.

V and J are TRBV4-2 and TRBJ1-1, with D possibly TRBD1 on 5 matching bases. V shed 1 base and J shed 6 bases, with 21 bases lying between them. The CDR3 totals 17 residues. The germline CDR1 and CDR2 sequences are LGHNA and YNFKEQ. CDR3 residues: CASSQARGGERDAEAFF. The CDR3 bases are TGTGCCAGCAGCCAAGCCCGGGGCGGAGAAAGGGACGCTGAAGCTTTCTTT.

V usage is TRBV7-9 and J usage is TRBJ1-2; D gene unclear. The CDR3 consists of 13 residues. Trimming stripped 7 bases from V and 4 bases from J, with 13 bases between. CDR1 is SEHNR and CDR2 is FQNEAQ in the germline V gene (reference sequence). The CDR3 is CASNSGEGYGYTF. Here the CDR3 DNA reads TGTGCCAGCAACTCCGGCGAGGGCTATGGCTACACCTTC.

The rearrangement links TRBV6-5 to TRBJ2-1, with no clear D. V was pared by 6 bases and J by 5 bases, with 8 bases between. The length of the CDR3 is 12 residues. Per the germline V gene, CDR1 is MNHEY and CDR2 is SVGAGI. CDR3 region: CASSPVNNEQFF. CDR3 DNA sequence: TGTGCCAGCAGCCCGGTCAACAATGAGCAGTTCTTC.

The chain joins TRBV19 to TRBJ2-1; D unclear. The germline V gene encodes CDR1 LNHDA and CDR2 SQIVND (reference sequence). This CDR3 has 16 residues. The V end lost 4 bases, the J end lost 4 bases, and 17 bases lay between the germline ends. In nucleotides, the CDR3 is TGTGCCAGTAGTACCAGCTTGATAGGAAAATACAATGAGCAGTTCTTC. The encoded protein is CASSTSLIGKYNEQFF. Full variable domain (rest looked up from reference TRBV19 and TRBJ2-1): DGGITQSPKYLFRKEGQNVTLSCEQNLNHDAMYWYRQDPGQGLRLIYYSQIVNDFQKGDIAEGYSVSREKKESFPLTVTSAQKNPTAFYLCASSTSLIGKYNEQFFGPGTRLTVL.

This clonotype was recorded once. The genes are TRBV7-2 and TRBJ1-2; D uncertain. Trimming removed 2 bases from V and 3 bases from J, with 7 bases in between. Germline V gene data show CDR1 as SGHTA and CDR2 as FQGNSA. The CDR3 runs 13 residues. The CDR3 DNA sequence: TGTGCCAGCAGCTTACTGATGGACTATGGCTACACCTTC. Translated: CASSLLMDYGYTF.

The table lists this clonotype with a count of one. The CDR3, as DNA: TGTGCCAGCAGGTCCCAAACACAAGGAAACTATGGCTACACCTTC. Translating it yields CASRSQTQGNYGYTF. The chain uses TRBV27 and TRBJ1-2; D uncertain. Trimming removed 6 bases at V and 2 bases at J, with 16 bases between. Germline loops: CDR1 MNHEY, CDR2 SMNVEV (reference sequence). The CDR3 spans 15 residues.

The J gene is TRBJ1-1, the V gene TRBV12-3 or TRBV12-4, with D possibly matching TRBD1 (6 bases). The CDR3 length is 20 residues. Trimming took off 1 base at V and 1 base at J, with 25 bases between the two ends. CDR3 residues: CASSLVSTGGRHPRNTEAFF. CDR3 in DNA: TGTGCCAGCAGTTTAGTGTCGACCGGGGGCCGTCACCCCCGGAACACTGAAGCTTTCTTT.